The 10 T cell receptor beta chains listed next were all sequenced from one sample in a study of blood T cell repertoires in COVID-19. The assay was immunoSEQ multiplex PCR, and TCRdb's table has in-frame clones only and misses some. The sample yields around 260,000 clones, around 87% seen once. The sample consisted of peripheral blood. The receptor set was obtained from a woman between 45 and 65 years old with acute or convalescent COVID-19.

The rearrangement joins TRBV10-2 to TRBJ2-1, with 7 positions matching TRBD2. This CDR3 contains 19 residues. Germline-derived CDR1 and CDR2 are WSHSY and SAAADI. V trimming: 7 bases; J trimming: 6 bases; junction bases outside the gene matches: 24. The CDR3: CASIGHGAPREGRGNEQFF. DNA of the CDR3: TGCGCCAGCATAGGCCACGGGGCTCCGAGGGAGGGCCGTGGCAATGAGCAGTTCTTC.

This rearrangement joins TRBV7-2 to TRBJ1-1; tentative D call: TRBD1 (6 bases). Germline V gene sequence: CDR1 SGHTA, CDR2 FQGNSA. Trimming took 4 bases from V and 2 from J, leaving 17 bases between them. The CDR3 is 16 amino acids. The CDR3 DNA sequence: TGTGCCAGCAGCTCAGATCTACAACAGGGTAACACTGAAGCTTTCTTT. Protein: CASSSDLQQGNTEAFF.

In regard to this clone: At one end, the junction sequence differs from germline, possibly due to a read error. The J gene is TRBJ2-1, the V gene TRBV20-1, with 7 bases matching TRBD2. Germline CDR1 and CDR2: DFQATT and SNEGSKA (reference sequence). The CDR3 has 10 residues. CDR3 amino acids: CSVRLARQFF. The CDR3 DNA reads TGCAGTGTTAGACTAGCAAGGCAGTTCTTC.

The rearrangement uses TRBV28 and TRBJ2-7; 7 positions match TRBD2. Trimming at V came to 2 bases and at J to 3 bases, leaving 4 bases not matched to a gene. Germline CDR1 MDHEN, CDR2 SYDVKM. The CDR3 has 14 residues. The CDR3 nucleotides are TGTGCCAGCAGTTTAGCGGGAGAGGGCTACGAGCAGTACTTC. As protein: CASSLAGEGYEQYF.

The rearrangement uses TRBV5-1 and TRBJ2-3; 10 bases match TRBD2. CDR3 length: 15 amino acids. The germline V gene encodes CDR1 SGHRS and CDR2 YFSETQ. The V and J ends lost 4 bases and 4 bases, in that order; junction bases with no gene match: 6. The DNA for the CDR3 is TGCGCCAGCAGCGACTCTAGCGGGAGCCCAGATACGCAGTATTTT. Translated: CASSDSSGSPDTQYF.

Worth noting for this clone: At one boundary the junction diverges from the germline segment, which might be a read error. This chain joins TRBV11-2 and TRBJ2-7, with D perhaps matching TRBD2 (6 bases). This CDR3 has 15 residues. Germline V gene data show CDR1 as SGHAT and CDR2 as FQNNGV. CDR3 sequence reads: CASSLEDWGVDEQYF. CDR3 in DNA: TGTGCCAGCAGTTTAGAGGATTGGGGGGTCGACGAGCAGTACTTC.

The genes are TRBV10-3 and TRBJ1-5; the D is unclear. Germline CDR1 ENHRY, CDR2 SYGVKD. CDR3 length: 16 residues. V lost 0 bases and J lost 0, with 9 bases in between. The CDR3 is CAISESSQYSNQPQHF. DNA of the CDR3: TGTGCCATCAGTGAGTCGTCGCAGTATAGCAATCAGCCCCAGCATTTT.

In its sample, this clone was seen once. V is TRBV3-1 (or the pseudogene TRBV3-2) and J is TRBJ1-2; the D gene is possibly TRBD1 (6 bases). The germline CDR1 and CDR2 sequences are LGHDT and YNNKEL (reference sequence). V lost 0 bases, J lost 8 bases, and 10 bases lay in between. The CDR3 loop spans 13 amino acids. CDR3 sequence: CASSQEAGVGYTF. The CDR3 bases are TGTGCCAGCAGCCAAGAGGCAGGGGTAGGCTACACCTTC.

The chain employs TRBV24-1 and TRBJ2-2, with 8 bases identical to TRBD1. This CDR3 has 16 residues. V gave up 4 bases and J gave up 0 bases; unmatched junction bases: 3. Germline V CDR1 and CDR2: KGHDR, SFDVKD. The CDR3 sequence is CATSETGASNTGELFF. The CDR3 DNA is TGTGCCACCAGTGAGACAGGGGCTTCGAACACCGGGGAGCTGTTTTTT.

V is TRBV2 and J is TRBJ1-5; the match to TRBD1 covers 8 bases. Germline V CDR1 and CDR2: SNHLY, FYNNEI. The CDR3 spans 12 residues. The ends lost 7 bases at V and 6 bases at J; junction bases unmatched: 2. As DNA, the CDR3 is TGTGCCAGCACCGGGACAGGTCAGCCCCAGCATTTT. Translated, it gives CASTGTGQPQHF.